This T cell receptor beta chain was sequenced for a study of T cells in Graves' hyperthyroidism and ophthalmopathy. Study as a whole: Peripheral blood was taken when the disease was first diagnosed, before any treatment began.

What was amplified from RNA transcripts were TCR beta CDR3 regions. RT-PCR in the first round (using the HTBI primer set) targeted the TCR CDR3. TCRdb reanalysed the multiplex PCR reads using MiXCR and keeps one entry per CDR3 protein. The data contain some 420,000 distinct CDR3 sequences, roughly 13% of them singletons. The V end was cut by 2 bases, the J end by 0 bases, with 17 bases between. Per germline, CDR1 PRHDT and CDR2 FYEKMQ (reference sequence). The CDR3 has 18 residues. This clonotype has a handful of counts. Its target is not known. Graves' hyperthyroidism without ophthalmopathy progression within 18 months was termed stable. Hyperthyroidism, newly diagnosed and lasting under 2 months, affected patients aged 18 to 65. Points from the study as a whole: Patients with ophthalmopathy were separated from those with stable hyperthyroidism by a 13 V-J model.

Sequenced: blood. This clonotype originated in a woman under 30 with Graves' hyperthyroidism. The V call is TRBV13, the J call TRBJ2-1; D gene uncertain. This chain's CDR3 is CASSLNLGGSRSYNEQFF. As DNA, the CDR3 is TGTGCCAGCAGCTTAAACCTCGGTGGCTCCCGCTCCTACAATGAGCAGTTCTTC.